This TCR beta chain was identified in a study of T-cell memory formation after mild COVID-19. This clonotype has a handful of counts. TCRdb re-analysed the 5' RACE reads in MiXCR, keeping a single row per CDR3 protein. This table has under 450,000 distinct CDR3 sequences, less than 25% appearing once. The V end was cut by 5 bases, the J end by 3 bases, with 5 bases between. This CDR3 region has 11 residues. Looked up from germline, CDR1 is MNHNS and CDR2 is SASEGT. The genes are TRBV6-1 and TRBJ2-7, with unresolved D. What was sequenced was PBMCs or a T cell subset sorted from them (not recorded which). The sequence was collected from a man aged 18 to 35 who had mild COVID-19 (a few samples of this study predate the infection). Cell type and time point are not known. This chain's CDR3 is CASSWGYEQYV. CDR3 coding DNA: TGTGCCAGCAGTTGGGGCTACGAGCAGTACGTC.